The next 7 T cell receptor beta chains were all read from a single sample in a study of blood T cell repertoires in COVID-19. The table came from immunoSEQ multiplex PCR; TCRdb's copy has only in-frame clones and leaves some out. Of about 220,000 clones in the sample, roughly four fifths were seen once. The sample taken for sequencing was peripheral blood. These receptors all come from an older woman with acute or convalescent COVID-19.

For the CDR3, the DNA is TGTGCCAGTGGTCGGCTAGCGGGGGTGAATGAGCAGTTCTTC. Protein product: CASGRLAGVNEQFF. This sequence joins TRBV28 and TRBJ2-1, with 10 bases aligning to TRBD2. V shed 9 bases and J 7 bases; nucleotides not matched to a gene: 9. This CDR3 region has 14 residues. Looked up from germline, CDR1 is MDHEN and CDR2 is SYDVKM. Complete variable domain (other parts from reference TRBV28 and TRBJ2-1): DVKVTQSSRYLVKRTGEKVFLECVQDMDHENMFWYRQDPGLGLRLIYFSYDVKMKEKGDIPEGYSVSREKKERFSLILESASTNQTSMYLCASGRLAGVNEQFFGPGTRLTVL.

CDR3: CASSPRDRVQETQYF. The CDR3 region has the DNA TGTGCCAGCAGCCCCCGGGACAGGGTACAAGAGACCCAGTACTTC. V gene TRBV9 combines with J gene TRBJ2-5; 9 nucleotides line up with TRBD1. CDR3 length equals 15 residues. The V gene's germline CDR1 is SGDLS and CDR2 YYNGEE. Trimming took 4 bases from V and 2 from J; bases not matched to a gene: 6.

V and J are TRBV2 and TRBJ2-1, with TRBD1 identical over 7 bases. The CDR3 runs to 11 residues. The trim removed 4 bases at V and 13 bases at J, leaving 4 bases unmatched. Germline loops: CDR1 SNHLY, CDR2 FYNNEI. In DNA, the CDR3 is TGTGCCAGCAGTGGACAGGGAAGTCAGTTCTTC. Translation gives CASSGQGSQFF.

The V and J genes are TRBV11-2 and TRBJ2-1; weak D call: TRBD2 (6 bases). The V gene lost 8 bases and the J gene lost 4 bases, with 15 bases spanning the gap. The CDR3 spans 14 residues. In germline, CDR1 is SGHAT, CDR2 FQNNGV. CDR3 region: CASAPGREYNEQFF. CDR3 coding DNA: TGTGCCAGCGCCCCGGGACGGGAGTACAATGAGCAGTTCTTC.

The V gene is TRBV24-1, the J gene TRBJ2-1, with TRBD2 identical over 15 bases. J lost 9 bases, V lost 1 base, and 9 bases had no gene match. The CDR3 is 18 residues long. Germline CDR1 KGHDR, CDR2 SFDVKD. The CDR3 DNA reads as TGTGCCACCAGTGATTTAAGGACTAGCGGGGGGGCCTCGGGTGAGCAGTTCTTC. Residues: CATSDLRTSGGASGEQFF.

The chain employs TRBV4-1 and TRBJ2-3; 13 bases are a match to TRBD2. The CDR3 runs 18 residues. Germline V lookup: CDR1 MGHRA, CDR2 YSYEKL. V lost 0 bases, J lost 4 bases, and 7 bases stayed unmatched. The CDR3 DNA reads TGCGCCAGCAGCCAAGATCCTGGGACTAGCGGGGTCTCAGATACGCAGTATTTT. Protein: CASSQDPGTSGVSDTQYF.

The CDR3 nucleotides read TGTGCCAGCAGCGTTACAATCCGAGAGACCCAGTACTTC. It encodes CASSVTIRETQYF. V gene TRBV7-2 combines with J gene TRBJ2-5, with unresolved D. Germline CDR1 is SGHTA and CDR2 is FQGNSA. V was cut by 5 bases and J by 4 bases, with 11 bases left in between. CDR3 length: 13 amino acids.